This TCR beta chain was identified during a study of T cells after yellow fever vaccination. Making TCR cDNA involved 5'RACE template switching, which added UMIs and a universal primer site. One entry per CDR3 protein, called by TCRdb with MiXCR from the 5' RACE reads. This table has about 260,000 distinct CDR3 sequences, roughly 13% appearing once. The CDR3 has 12 residues. V trimming: 7 bases; J trimming: 4 bases; junction bases outside the gene matches: 3. CDR1 and CDR2 from the germline V gene are SQVTM and ANQGSEA. The chain uses TRBV29-1 and TRBJ2-5; the match to TRBD1 covers 10 bases. The sequences come from CD4+ T cells sorted from PBMCs, collected 45 days after the yellow fever booster vaccination. The sequence derives from a young man who received the YFV17D yellow fever vaccine. CDR3 sequence (DNA): TGCAGCGGACAGGGGGCTCCAGAGACCCAGTACTTC. Translated: CSGQGAPETQYF.